This T cell receptor beta chain was recovered during a study of cytomegalovirus exposure and HLA in healthy donors. PCR primers comprised 60 Vbeta and 13 Jbeta primers. Sequencing was performed with immunoSEQ multiplex PCR; in TCRdb, only in-frame clones are kept and a portion is missing. Seen here are about 180,000 clones, 84% observed once, and the top ten hold more than 0.95%. This clone was counted only a few times. Trimming stripped 0 bases from V and 0 bases from J, with 7 bases between. The length of the CDR3 is 15 residues. Germline CDR1 and CDR2: SGHRS and YFSETQ. The material sequenced was PBMCs. This chain connects TRBV5-1 to TRBJ1-3; D possibly corresponds to TRBD1 (5 bases). This TCR was recovered from a girl aged 2-15 years in good health and CMV-seropositive. The CDR3 region is CASSLGQNSGNTIYF. CDR3 DNA: TGCGCCAGCAGCTTGGGACAGAACTCTGGAAACACCATATATTTT.